This TCR beta chain was recorded in a study of cytomegalovirus exposure and HLA in healthy donors. PCR amplification relied on 60 Vbeta primers (plus 13 Jbeta primers). Sequenced by immunoSEQ multiplex PCR; TCRdb stores in-frame clones only, minus some. This sample carries approximately 150,000 clones, about 77% of them seen once, and the ten largest clones take over 2%. The CDR3 length is 15 residues. Germline CDR1 is SEHNR and CDR2 is FQNEAQ (reference sequence). The V gene end was trimmed by 0 bases and the J gene end by 7 bases; junction bases not matched to a gene: 6. The sample taken for sequencing was PBMCs. The rearrangement uses TRBV7-9 and TRBJ2-1, with 7 bases that match TRBD2. The receptor was derived from a middle-aged woman in good health and CMV-seropositive. The CDR3 coding sequence is TGTGCCAGCAGCTTAGCGGGAGGGCCGACGAATGAGCAGTTCTTC. This sequence encodes CASSLAGGPTNEQFF.